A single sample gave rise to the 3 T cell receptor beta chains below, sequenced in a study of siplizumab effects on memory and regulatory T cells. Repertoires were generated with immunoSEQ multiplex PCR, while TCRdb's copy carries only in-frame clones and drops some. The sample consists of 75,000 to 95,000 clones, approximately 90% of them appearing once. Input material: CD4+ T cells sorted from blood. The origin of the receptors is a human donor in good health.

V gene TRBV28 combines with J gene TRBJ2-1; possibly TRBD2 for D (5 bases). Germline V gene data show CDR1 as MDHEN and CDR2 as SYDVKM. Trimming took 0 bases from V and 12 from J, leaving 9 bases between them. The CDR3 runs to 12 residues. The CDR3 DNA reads TGTGCCAGCAGTTTATGGGAGGCAGGGCAGTTCTTC. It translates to CASSLWEAGQFF. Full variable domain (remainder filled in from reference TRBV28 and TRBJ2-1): DVKVTQSSRYLVKRTGEKVFLECVQDMDHENMFWYRQDPGLGLRLIYFSYDVKMKEKGDIPEGYSVSREKKERFSLILESASTNQTSMYLCASSLWEAGQFFGPGTRLTVL.

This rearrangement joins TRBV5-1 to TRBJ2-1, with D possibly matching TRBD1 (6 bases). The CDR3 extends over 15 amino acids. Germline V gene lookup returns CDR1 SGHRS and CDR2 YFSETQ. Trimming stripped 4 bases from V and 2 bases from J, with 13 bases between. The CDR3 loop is CASSTQGNTYNEQFF. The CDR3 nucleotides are TGCGCCAGCAGCACACAGGGTAACACCTACAATGAGCAGTTCTTC. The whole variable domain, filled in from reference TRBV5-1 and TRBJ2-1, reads KAGVTQTPRYLIKTRGQQVTLSCSPISGHRSVSWYQQTPGQGLQFLFEYFSETQRNKGNFPGRFSGRQFSNSRSEMNVSTLELGDSALYLCASSTQGNTYNEQFFGPGTRLTVL.

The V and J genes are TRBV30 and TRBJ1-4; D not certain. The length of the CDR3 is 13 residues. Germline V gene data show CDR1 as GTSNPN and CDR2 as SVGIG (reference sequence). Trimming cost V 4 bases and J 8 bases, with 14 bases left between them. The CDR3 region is CAWTPGEAEKLFF. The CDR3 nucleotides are TGTGCCTGGACCCCCGGGGAGGCAGAAAAACTGTTTTTT. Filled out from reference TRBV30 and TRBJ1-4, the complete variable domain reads SQTIHQWPATLVQPVGSPLSLECTVEGTSNPNLYWYRQAAGRGLQLLFYSVGIGQISSEVPQNLSASRPQDRQFILSSKKLLLSDSGFYLCAWTPGEAEKLFFGSGTQLSVL.